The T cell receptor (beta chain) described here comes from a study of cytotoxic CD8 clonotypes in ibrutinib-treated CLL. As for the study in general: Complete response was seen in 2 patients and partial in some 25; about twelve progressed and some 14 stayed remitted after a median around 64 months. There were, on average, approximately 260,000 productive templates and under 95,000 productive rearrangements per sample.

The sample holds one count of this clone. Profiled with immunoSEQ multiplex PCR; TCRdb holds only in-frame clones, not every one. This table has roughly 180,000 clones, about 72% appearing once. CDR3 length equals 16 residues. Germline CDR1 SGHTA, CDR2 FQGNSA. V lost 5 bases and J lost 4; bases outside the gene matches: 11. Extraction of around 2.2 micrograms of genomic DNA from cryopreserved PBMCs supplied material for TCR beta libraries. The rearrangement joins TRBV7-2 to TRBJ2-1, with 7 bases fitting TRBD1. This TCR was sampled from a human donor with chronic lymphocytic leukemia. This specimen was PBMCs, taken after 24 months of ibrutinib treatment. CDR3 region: CASSPHPQGVYNEQFF. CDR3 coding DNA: TGTGCCAGCAGCCCGCACCCCCAGGGGGTTTACAATGAGCAGTTCTTC. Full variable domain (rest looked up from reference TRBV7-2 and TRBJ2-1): GAGVSQSPSNKVTEKGKDVELRCDPISGHTALYWYRQSLGQGLEFLIYFQGNSAPDKSGLPSDRFSAERTGGSVSTLTIQRTQQEDSAVYLCASSPHPQGVYNEQFFGPGTRLTVL.